This T cell receptor beta chain was identified during a study of T cells in Graves' hyperthyroidism and ophthalmopathy. General study points: Most thyroid clonotypes that were expanded above 0.001 also turned up in blood.

The source material, RNA transcripts, was used to amplify TCR beta CDR3 regions. During a first-round RT-PCR of the TCR CDR3, the HTBI primer set was used. TCRdb recomputed calls from the multiplex PCR reads with MiXCR, one row per CDR3 protein. This sample has roughly 700,000 distinct CDR3 sequences, with just over 35% found just once. CDR1 is MNHEY, CDR2 SVGAGI, per germline. The CDR3 consists of 12 residues. V lost 8 bases and J 6 bases, leaving 13 bases between the germline ends. This clonotype was seen a few times. Antigen specificity is unknown. The chain is built from TRBV6-5 and TRBJ1-1; a possible D gene is TRBD1 (6 bases). The TCR sequence derives from a woman in her thirties or forties with Graves' hyperthyroidism. Specimen: blood. The CDR3, as DNA: TGTGCCAGCGGACCAGGGGACCCTGAAGCTTTCTTT. It yields the protein CASGPGDPEAFF.